This is a list of T cell receptor beta chains from one sample in a study of blood T cell repertoires in COVID-19. Produced via immunoSEQ multiplex PCR; TCRdb's table is partial and in-frame only. The data show under 300,000 clones, 80% to 90% seen once. Specimen: peripheral blood. The receptors here all came from a man between 60 and 75 years old with acute or convalescent COVID-19. The CDR3 runs from the conserved cysteine through the conserved F or W. Each record gives: clone size, CDR3 length, V gene, J gene, D gene, CDR3 DNA, CDR3 protein. D genes are given only for firm matches. Clone size appears in some rows only: once, few, many, or a class for an expanded clone.

clone_size: .; cdr3_length: 11; v_call: TRBV28; j_call: TRBJ1-2; d_call: .; cdr3_nt: TGTGCCAGCAGTCCTACTGTTGGCTACACCTTC; cdr3_aa: CASSPTVGYTF
clone_size: .; cdr3_length: 14; v_call: TRBV5-1; j_call: TRBJ2-3; d_call: .; cdr3_nt: TGCGCCAGCAGCTTGGGGCGAGAGCAGGGAACGCAGTATTTT; cdr3_aa: CASSLGREQGTQYF
clone_size: .; cdr3_length: 13; v_call: TRBV19; j_call: TRBJ2-6; d_call: .; cdr3_nt: TGTGCCAGTAGGGTGGCCGGGGCCAACGTCCTGACTTTC; cdr3_aa: CASRVAGANVLTF
clone_size: .; cdr3_length: 15; v_call: TRBV6-5; j_call: TRBJ1-4; d_call: .; cdr3_nt: TGTGCCAGCAGTTATGGGCGGCAGGGAGGTGAAAAACTGTTTTTT; cdr3_aa: CASSYGRQGGEKLFF
clone_size: once; cdr3_length: 13; v_call: TRBV9; j_call: TRBJ1-2; d_call: .; cdr3_nt: TGTGCCAGCAGCGTTCGGGCTAACTATGGCTACACCTTC; cdr3_aa: CASSVRANYGYTF
clone_size: .; cdr3_length: 16; v_call: TRBV5-1; j_call: TRBJ2-1; d_call: .; cdr3_nt: TGCGCCAGCAGCCGCGGCGGAGGAAGCTCCTACAATGAGCAGTTCTTC; cdr3_aa: CASSRGGGSSYNEQFF
clone_size: .; cdr3_length: 12; v_call: TRBV19; j_call: TRBJ1-2; d_call: .; cdr3_nt: TGTGCCAGTAGTAACAGGGAAACTGGCTACACCTTC; cdr3_aa: CASSNRETGYTF
clone_size: .; cdr3_length: 16; v_call: TRBV6-1; j_call: TRBJ2-2; d_call: TRBD2; cdr3_nt: TGTGCCAGCAGTGCACCTAGCGGAACGAACACCGGGGAGCTGTTTTTT; cdr3_aa: CASSAPSGTNTGELFF
clone_size: .; cdr3_length: 20; v_call: TRBV6-2/TRBV6-3; j_call: TRBJ2-7; d_call: TRBD2; cdr3_nt: TGTGCCAGCAGTTACTTTACTAGAGGCGGGAGGCCCGGATTTCGCTACGAGCAGTACTTC; cdr3_aa: CASSYFTRGGRPGFRYEQYF
clone_size: .; cdr3_length: 16; v_call: TRBV7-9; j_call: TRBJ2-2; d_call: TRBD1; cdr3_nt: TGTGCCAGCAGCCCGGGACAGCTCCCAGTCCTCGGGGAGCTGTTTTTT; cdr3_aa: CASSPGQLPVLGELFF
clone_size: .; cdr3_length: 15; v_call: TRBV5-1; j_call: TRBJ1-4; d_call: TRBD1; cdr3_nt: TGCGCCAGCAGCTTAGGGACAGTAGCTAATGAAAAACTGTTTTTT; cdr3_aa: CASSLGTVANEKLFF
clone_size: .; cdr3_length: 15; v_call: TRBV28; j_call: TRBJ1-4; d_call: .; cdr3_nt: TGTGCCAGCAGTTCCTGGACAGCCTTTAATGAAAAACTGTTTTTT; cdr3_aa: CASSSWTAFNEKLFF
clone_size: .; cdr3_length: 15; v_call: TRBV5-6; j_call: TRBJ2-7; d_call: TRBD2; cdr3_nt: TGTGCCAGCAGCCCTGGACTAGCGGGTCCCTACGAGCAGTACTTC; cdr3_aa: CASSPGLAGPYEQYF
clone_size: .; cdr3_length: 13; v_call: TRBV11-3; j_call: TRBJ2-2; d_call: .; cdr3_nt: TGTGCCAGCAGCTCCCTGTCCACCGGGGAGCTGTTTTTT; cdr3_aa: CASSSLSTGELFF
clone_size: many; cdr3_length: 15; v_call: TRBV5-6; j_call: TRBJ1-5; d_call: TRBD1; cdr3_nt: TGTGCCAGCAGCTCCGGGACAGGCTTCAATCAGCCCCAGCATTTT; cdr3_aa: CASSSGTGFNQPQHF
clone_size: .; cdr3_length: 13; v_call: TRBV6-2/TRBV6-3; j_call: TRBJ2-7; d_call: .; cdr3_nt: TGTGCCAGCAGTTACAACGCAGTCTACGAGCAGTACTTC; cdr3_aa: CASSYNAVYEQYF
clone_size: .; cdr3_length: 14; v_call: TRBV6-2/TRBV6-3; j_call: TRBJ1-5; d_call: .; cdr3_nt: TGTGCCAGCAGTTTCAGGGCTCCGAATCAGCCCCAGCATTTT; cdr3_aa: CASSFRAPNQPQHF